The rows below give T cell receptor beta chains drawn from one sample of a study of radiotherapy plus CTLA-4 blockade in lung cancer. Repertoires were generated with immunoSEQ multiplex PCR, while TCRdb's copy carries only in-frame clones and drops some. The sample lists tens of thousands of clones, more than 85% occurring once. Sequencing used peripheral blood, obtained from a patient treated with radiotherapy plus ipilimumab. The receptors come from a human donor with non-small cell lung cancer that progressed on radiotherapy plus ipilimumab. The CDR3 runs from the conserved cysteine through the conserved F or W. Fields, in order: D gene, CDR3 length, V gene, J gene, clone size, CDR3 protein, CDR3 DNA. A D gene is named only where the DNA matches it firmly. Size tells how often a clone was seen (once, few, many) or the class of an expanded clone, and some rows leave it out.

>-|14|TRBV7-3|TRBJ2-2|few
CASSLGGSTGELFF
TGTGCCAGCAGCTTGGGGGGCAGCACCGGGGAGCTGTTTTTT
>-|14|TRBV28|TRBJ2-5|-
CASSSFARGETQYF
TGTGCCAGCAGTAGTTTTGCCAGGGGAGAGACCCAGTACTTC
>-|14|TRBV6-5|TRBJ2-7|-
CASSYWGARNEQYF
TGTGCCAGCAGTTATTGGGGGGCACGGAACGAGCAGTACTTC
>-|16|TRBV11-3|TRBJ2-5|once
CASSLGLPGLGETQYF
TGTGCCAGCAGCTTAGGCTTACCGGGGTTAGGAGAGACCCAGTACTTC
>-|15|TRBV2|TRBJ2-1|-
CASSEGLRALDEQFF
TGTGCCAGCAGTGAGGGGCTAAGGGCCCTTGATGAGCAGTTCTTC
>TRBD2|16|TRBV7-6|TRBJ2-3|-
CASRPGLAGSTDTQYF
TGTGCCAGCAGACCCGGACTAGCGGGAAGCACAGATACGCAGTATTTT
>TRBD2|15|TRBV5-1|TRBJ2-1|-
CASSTGGGPYNEQFF
TGCGCCAGCAGCACCGGCGGGGGACCCTACAATGAGCAGTTCTTC
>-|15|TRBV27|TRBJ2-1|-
CASSRVGDSYNEQFF
TGTGCCAGCAGTCGCGTAGGGGACTCCTACAATGAGCAGTTCTTC
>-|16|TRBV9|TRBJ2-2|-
CASSVLGEANTGELFF
TGTGCCAGCAGCGTATTGGGCGAGGCGAACACCGGGGAGCTGTTTTTT
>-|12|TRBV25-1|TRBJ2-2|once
CASSVVAGELFF
TGTGCCAGCAGTGTCGTGGCCGGGGAGCTGTTTTTT